The sequence of this T cell receptor (beta chain) was determined in a study of T cells in Graves' hyperthyroidism and ophthalmopathy. The investigators amplified TCR beta CDR3 regions from RNA transcripts. Carried out on the TCR CDR3, a first-round RT-PCR used the HTBI primer set. Each CDR3 protein gets one entry after TCRdb re-called the multiplex PCR reads with MiXCR. The table lists about 380,000 distinct CDR3 sequences, less than 20% of them singletons, with 40% in the top ten. This clonotype was picked up a small number of times. Each ophthalmopathy patient scored at least 3 on the Clinical Activity Score and at least 4 on NOSPECS grade, with duration under 3 months. The material sequenced was blood. This clonotype was sampled from a man younger than 30 with Graves' ophthalmopathy.

The CDR3 nucleotides are TGTGCCACCAGTGCCAGCCCTGGACAGGGTGGTGGCTACACCTTC. Translated: CATSASPGQGGGYTF. The chain is built from TRBV24-1 and TRBJ1-2, with 8 nucleotides matching TRBD1. The junction had 11 bases not matched to a gene; V was cut back by 5 bases and J by 7 bases. This CDR3 has 15 amino acids. Germline V gene data show CDR1 as KGHDR and CDR2 as SFDVKD.